The T cell receptor (beta chain) described here comes from a study of blood T cell repertoires in COVID-19. Study-level background: Donors in the United States, Italy and Spain gave samples during acute or convalescent COVID-19. T cells, B-cell-depleted T cells, or PBMCs supplied cDNA or gDNA.

In the original processing: Estimation of nucleated cell counts was performed using reference gene primer amplification. Method: immunoSEQ multiplex PCR; TCRdb's copy keeps in-frame clones and lacks some. V and J calls and clone size follow that table, whereas D and trimming were derived from the DNA. The sample carries tens of thousands of clones, approximately 87% recorded once. V gave up 3 bases and J gave up 5 bases; unmatched junction bases: 12. Germline CDR1 and CDR2: DFQATT and SNEGSKA (reference sequence). This CDR3 has 18 residues. The sequence derives from a woman aged 70-85 years with acute or convalescent COVID-19. Sequenced sample: peripheral blood. The rearrangement joins TRBV20-1 to TRBJ2-1, with 14 bases lining up with TRBD2. CDR3 residues: CSASGPTTGLAGDNEQFF. In nucleotides, the CDR3 is TGCAGTGCTAGTGGCCCAACAACGGGACTAGCGGGAGACAATGAGCAGTTCTTC.